These 25 T cell receptor beta chains share one sample of origin, sequenced in a study of control samples from healthy donors and cancer patients. Generated by immunoSEQ multiplex PCR, the TCRdb table keeps only in-frame clones and is missing some. This sample has around 150,000 clones, with roughly 95% found just once. Material: blood. The receptors here all came from a woman in her thirties in good health.

V is TRBV7-9 and J is TRBJ1-1, with a weak D call TRBD1 (5 bases). The CDR3 contains 15 residues. V was trimmed by 5 bases and J by 3 bases, leaving 16 bases between them. Per the germline V gene, CDR1 is SEHNR and CDR2 is FQNEAQ (reference sequence). In DNA, the CDR3 is TGTGCCAGCAGCGCATCAGGGTCGGTTGACACTGAAGCTTTCTTT. Amino acid sequence: CASSASGSVDTEAFF.

The CDR3 sequence: CASSISQGMPTYEQYF. DNA of the CDR3: TGTGCCAGTAGTATAAGTCAGGGGATGCCTACCTACGAGCAGTACTTC. This sequence joins TRBV19 and TRBJ2-7, with D perhaps TRBD1 (6 bases). This CDR3 contains 16 residues. Germline CDR1 and CDR2: LNHDA and SQIVND (reference sequence). Trimming took 2 bases from V and 2 from J, leaving 16 bases between them.

The chain links TRBV21-1 to TRBJ2-7; the listed D gene, TRBD1, was not tested against the DNA. TRBV21-1 is a known pseudogene. This CDR3 has 13 amino acids. CDR3 in DNA: TGTGCCAGCAGCCCACCAACAGGGCACGAGCAGTACTTC. Translated: CASSPPTGHEQYF.

The chain uses TRBV9 and TRBJ2-3, with D perhaps being TRBD1 or TRBD2 (5 bases each). CDR1 and CDR2 from the germline V gene are SGDLS and YYNGEE. V was trimmed by 0 bases and J by 4 bases, leaving 12 bases between them. The CDR3 spans 15 residues. This chain's CDR3 is CASSVAGQNADTQYF. CDR3 sequence (DNA): TGTGCCAGCAGCGTAGCGGGGCAGAACGCAGATACGCAGTATTTT.

CDR3 DNA sequence: TGTGCCAGCTCACCAGGGACAGGGGGCTCCTACAATGAGCAGTTCTTC. This sequence encodes CASSPGTGGSYNEQFF. The chain is built from TRBV18 and TRBJ2-1; 11 nucleotides match TRBD1. The CDR3 covers 16 residues. V shed 2 bases, J shed 0 bases, and the junction held 0 bases outside the gene matches. Germline CDR1 KGHSH, CDR2 LQKENI.

The CDR3 spells CASSEFAGNSPLHF. CDR3 nucleotides: TGTGCCAGCAGTGAATTTGCAGGGAATTCACCCCTCCACTTT. This sequence joins TRBV6-1 and TRBJ1-6, with D tentatively TRBD1 (5 bases). The length of the CDR3 is 14 residues. Trimming cost V 2 bases and J 7 bases, with 9 bases left between them. Germline CDR1 is MNHNS and CDR2 is SASEGT.

The V and J genes are TRBV11-2 and TRBJ2-3; 9 nucleotides agree with TRBD2. The length of the CDR3 is 19 residues. The trim removed 2 bases at V and 4 bases at J, leaving 16 bases unmatched. Germline V lookup: CDR1 SGHAT, CDR2 FQNNGV. The CDR3, as DNA: TGTGCCAGCAGCTTACGGTTCCATCGGACTAGCGTTTTCCCAGATACGCAGTATTTT. As protein: CASSLRFHRTSVFPDTQYF.

The chain has TRBV10-3 and TRBJ2-7; D unclear. V lost 7 bases and J 1 base, leaving 11 bases between the germline ends. This CDR3 comprises 13 residues. Germline assignment: CDR1 ENHRY and CDR2 SYGVKD. The CDR3 coding sequence is TGTGCCATCAACCACTCCCCTTCCTACGAGCAGTACTTC. Translation: CAINHSPSYEQYF.

The J gene is TRBJ2-1, the V gene TRBV19; TRBD2 agrees at 8 bases. Germline CDR1 is LNHDA and CDR2 is SQIVND (reference sequence). V was clipped by 6 bases and J by 4 bases; unmatched bases: 14. This CDR3 region has 17 residues. The CDR3 region is CASRRDPLAGYYNEQFF. In DNA, the CDR3 is TGTGCCAGTAGGCGCGACCCGTTAGCGGGATATTACAATGAGCAGTTCTTC.

The CDR3 DNA reads TGTGCCAGTAGTCTAGGGGCAGGTGAAGCTTTCTTT. Amino acid sequence: CASSLGAGEAFF. This chain joins TRBV19 and TRBJ1-1; TRBD1 is a possible D gene (5 bases). Germline V lookup: CDR1 LNHDA, CDR2 SQIVND (reference sequence). The CDR3 runs to 12 residues. V gave up 5 bases and J gave up 7 bases, with 11 bases separating them.

V and J are TRBV5-4 and TRBJ1-2, with 7 positions matching TRBD1. The CDR3 sequence is 13 residues long. Losses at the gene ends were 1 base for V and 3 bases for J; bases not matched to a gene: 0. Germline assignment: CDR1 SGHNT and CDR2 YYREEE (reference sequence). The CDR3 loop is CASSLTGDYGYTF. CDR3 DNA sequence: TGTGCCAGCAGCTTGACAGGGGACTATGGCTACACCTTC.

This clone was detected once. The chain links TRBV30 to TRBJ1-6; D gene ambiguous. From germline, CDR1 is GTSNPN and CDR2 SVGIG (reference sequence). V was trimmed by 7 bases and J by 6 bases, leaving 13 bases between them. This CDR3 contains 13 residues. The CDR3 spells CASKTVANSPLHF. In DNA, the CDR3 is TGTGCCTCTAAGACGGTCGCTAATTCACCCCTCCACTTT.

This chain links TRBV2 with TRBJ1-1; D gene unclear. The CDR3 covers 16 residues. Germline CDR1 and CDR2: SNHLY and FYNNEI. The V gene lost 2 bases and the J gene lost 1 base, with 14 bases spanning the gap. The CDR3 sequence: CASSEFPGLGNTEAFF. In nucleotides, the CDR3 is TGTGCCAGCAGTGAATTTCCGGGGTTGGGGAACACTGAAGCTTTCTTT.

The chain uses TRBV19 and TRBJ1-1, with a weak D call TRBD1 (5 bases). The germline CDR1 and CDR2 sequences are LNHDA and SQIVND (reference sequence). The CDR3 loop spans 15 amino acids. V was shortened by 2 bases and J by 6 bases, with 16 bases between the two germline ends. Here the CDR3 reads CASSILGEGYAEAFF. The CDR3 DNA sequence: TGTGCCAGTAGTATACTGGGGGAGGGGTACGCTGAAGCTTTCTTT. The full variable domain, rest sourced from reference TRBV19 and TRBJ1-1, is DGGITQSPKYLFRKEGQNVTLSCEQNLNHDAMYWYRQDPGQGLRLIYYSQIVNDFQKGDIAEGYSVSREKKESFPLTVTSAQKNPTAFYLCASSILGEGYAEAFFGQGTRLTVV.

This clone is a singleton in its sample. J is TRBJ1-4 and V is TRBV28; TRBD1 aligns across 7 bases. Germline CDR1 reads MDHEN; CDR2 reads SYDVKM. The CDR3 is 15 amino acids. The V gene end was trimmed by 1 base and the J gene end by 7 bases; junction bases not matched to a gene: 6. The CDR3 DNA follows: TGTGCCAGCAGTTTATATCAGGGGGTTCGTGAAAAACTGTTTTTT. Translating it yields CASSLYQGVREKLFF.

The chain couples TRBV28 to TRBJ2-7; D not certain. Germline V gene lookup returns CDR1 MDHEN and CDR2 SYDVKM. CDR3 length equals 12 residues. The V end lost 4 bases, the J end lost 3 bases, and 7 bases lay between the germline ends. CDR3 bases: TGTGCCAGCAGTTCCCTTCTCTACGAGCAGTACTTC. It yields the protein CASSSLLYEQYF.

The chain carries TRBV28 and TRBJ2-2, with no clear D. V lost 8 bases and J 7 bases, leaving 8 bases between the germline ends. This CDR3 region has 11 residues. CDR1 MDHEN and CDR2 SYDVKM come from the germline V gene. The DNA of the CDR3 is TGTGCCAGCGACGATTACGGGGAGCTGTTTTTT. This translates into CASDDYGELFF.

The chain joins TRBV12-3 or TRBV12-4 to TRBJ2-2, with D unclear. Trimming shortened V by 3 bases and J by 1 base, and 3 bases separated the two germline ends. The CDR3 extends over 13 amino acids. The CDR3 nucleotides are TGTGCCAGCAGTTTGGGGAACACCGGGGAGCTGTTTTTT. This codes for CASSLGNTGELFF.

This chain links TRBV3-1 (or the pseudogene TRBV3-2) with TRBJ1-1; 7 bases are shared with TRBD1. This CDR3 contains 15 residues. Germline V lookup: CDR1 LGHDT, CDR2 YNNKEL (reference sequence). V trimming: 5 bases; J trimming: 6 bases; junction bases outside the gene matches: 12. CDR3 loop: CASSYPRARGSEAFF. The DNA for the CDR3 is TGTGCCAGCAGCTATCCCAGGGCCAGGGGGTCTGAAGCTTTCTTT.

The gene calls are TRBV7-2 and TRBJ1-4; possible D gene TRBD1, 5 bases. Germline V CDR1 and CDR2: SGHTA, FQGNSA. The CDR3 runs to 20 residues. Trimming removed 0 bases from V and 1 base from J, with 21 bases in between. CDR3: CASSLAPIHRRGGTNEKLFF. The CDR3 DNA reads TGTGCCAGCAGCTTAGCTCCCATACACCGTCGGGGGGGAACTAATGAAAAACTGTTTTTT.

In this sample, this clone turned up once. This sequence joins TRBV20-1 and TRBJ1-4; D not certain. Trimming shortened V by 3 bases and J by 6 bases, and 5 bases separated the two germline ends. There are 11 residues in the CDR3. In germline, CDR1 is DFQATT, CDR2 SNEGSKA (reference sequence). CDR3 sequence (DNA): TGCAGTGCTAGCGTTGATGAAAAACTGTTTTTT. Its translation: CSASVDEKLFF.

This rearrangement joins TRBV5-1 to TRBJ2-7; 7 positions agree with TRBD1. The CDR3 is made up of 14 amino acids. The ends lost 2 bases at V and 5 bases at J; junction bases unmatched: 7. CDR1 and CDR2 (germline): SGHRS, YFSETQ. The CDR3 loop is CASSFGQGVDEQYF. DNA for the CDR3: TGCGCCAGCAGCTTCGGCCAGGGGGTAGACGAGCAGTACTTC.

V usage is TRBV2 and J usage is TRBJ1-1; unclear D gene. The germline CDR1 and CDR2 sequences are SNHLY and FYNNEI. The CDR3 length is 13 residues. V dropped 4 bases and J dropped 4 bases, with 10 bases sitting between them. The chain's CDR3 is CASSVLISTEAFF. The CDR3 DNA sequence: TGTGCCAGCAGTGTACTGATTTCCACTGAAGCTTTCTTT.

The chain joins TRBV4-1 to TRBJ2-5; D unclear. The CDR3 has 14 amino acids. Deletions cut 2 bases from V and 2 bases from J, with 9 bases between. The V gene's germline CDR1 is MGHRA and CDR2 YSYEKL. CDR3 residues: CASSQQMAQETQYF. CDR3 coding DNA: TGCGCCAGCAGCCAACAGATGGCTCAAGAGACCCAGTACTTC.

This chain links TRBV4-1 with TRBJ1-6; D might be TRBD1 (5 bases). The CDR3 covers 16 residues. V was pared by 1 base and J by 5 bases, with 12 bases between. CDR1 is MGHRA, CDR2 YSYEKL, per germline. The CDR3 sequence is CASSQAVTGDNSPLHF. In DNA, the CDR3 is TGCGCCAGCAGCCAAGCCGTAACAGGAGATAATTCACCCCTCCACTTT.